Listed below are T cell receptor beta chains from one sample, sequenced in a study of blood T cell repertoires in COVID-19. Generated by immunoSEQ multiplex PCR, the TCRdb table keeps only in-frame clones and is missing some. Found here are roughly 250,000 clones, just under 85% of them singletons; the top ten hold about 9.5%. Material for sequencing was peripheral blood. The source of these receptors is an elderly woman with acute or convalescent COVID-19. Both conserved end residues are part of each CDR3. The order of the fields is clone size, D gene, V gene, J gene, CDR3 protein, CDR3 DNA. The D gene is left open where the match is weak. Clone size is given for some rows only: seen once, a few or many times, or a class if the clone is expanded.

clone_size: -
d_call: TRBD2
v_call: TRBV5-4
j_call: TRBJ2-3
cdr3_aa: CASSSTRGGTDTQYF
cdr3_nt: TGTGCCAGCAGTTCTACCCGGGGGGGCACCGATACGCAGTATTTT

clone_size: once
d_call: TRBD1
v_call: TRBV28
j_call: TRBJ2-7
cdr3_aa: CASRTGKGFSYEQYF
cdr3_nt: TGTGCCAGCAGGACAGGGAAGGGGTTTTCTTACGAGCAGTACTTC

clone_size: -
d_call: -
v_call: TRBV6-6
j_call: TRBJ1-3
cdr3_aa: CASSASGRSGNTIYF
cdr3_nt: TGTGCCAGCAGCGCAAGCGGGAGATCTGGAAACACCATATATTTT

clone_size: once
d_call: -
v_call: TRBV28
j_call: TRBJ1-2
cdr3_aa: CASSFPSGANYGYTF
cdr3_nt: TGTGCCAGCAGTTTCCCCTCGGGGGCTAACTATGGCTACACCTTC

clone_size: -
d_call: TRBD2
v_call: TRBV5-1
j_call: TRBJ2-1
cdr3_aa: CASSFSGRLADEQFF
cdr3_nt: TGCGCCAGCAGCTTCTCGGGTCGACTAGCCGATGAGCAGTTCTTC

clone_size: -
d_call: -
v_call: TRBV5-4
j_call: TRBJ2-7
cdr3_aa: CASTRSGSRSYEQYF
cdr3_nt: TGTGCCAGCACCCGCTCCGGGAGTAGATCCTACGAGCAGTACTTC

clone_size: few
d_call: -
v_call: TRBV6-1
j_call: TRBJ2-1
cdr3_aa: CAYSEGPQRIYNEQFF
cdr3_nt: TGTGCCTACAGTGAGGGGCCCCAGCGAATATACAATGAGCAGTTCTTC

clone_size: -
d_call: -
v_call: TRBV18
j_call: TRBJ1-1
cdr3_aa: CASSRNTDTEAFF
cdr3_nt: TGTGCCAGCTCACGTAACACAGACACTGAAGCTTTCTTT

clone_size: -
d_call: TRBD1
v_call: TRBV6-6
j_call: TRBJ1-6
cdr3_aa: CASTLWRTGGSPLHF
cdr3_nt: TGTGCCAGCACCCTATGGAGGACAGGGGGCTCACCCCTCCACTTT

clone_size: -
d_call: -
v_call: TRBV9
j_call: TRBJ1-3
cdr3_aa: CASSPPGESPGNTIYF
cdr3_nt: TGTGCCAGCAGCCCCCCGGGGGAGTCCCCCGGAAACACCATATATTTT

clone_size: -
d_call: -
v_call: TRBV7-2
j_call: TRBJ2-3
cdr3_aa: CASSYDWISTDTQYF
cdr3_nt: TGTGCCAGCAGCTACGACTGGATTAGCACAGATACGCAGTATTTT

clone_size: -
d_call: -
v_call: TRBV28
j_call: TRBJ1-2
cdr3_aa: CASRLANNYGYTF
cdr3_nt: TGTGCCAGCAGGCTAGCAAATAACTATGGCTACACCTTC

clone_size: -
d_call: TRBD2
v_call: TRBV5-1
j_call: TRBJ2-3
cdr3_aa: CASSLGTSPDTQYF
cdr3_nt: TGCGCCAGCAGCTTGGGGACTAGCCCAGATACGCAGTATTTT

clone_size: once
d_call: -
v_call: TRBV2
j_call: TRBJ2-3
cdr3_aa: CASSGLDPTDTQYF
cdr3_nt: TGTGCCAGCAGTGGACTTGACCCCACAGATACGCAGTATTTT

clone_size: -
d_call: TRBD1
v_call: TRBV6-5
j_call: TRBJ1-2
cdr3_aa: CASRTGGSMGGYTF
cdr3_nt: TGTGCCAGCAGGACAGGGGGCTCAATGGGAGGCTACACCTTC

clone_size: -
d_call: TRBD1
v_call: TRBV2
j_call: TRBJ1-1
cdr3_aa: CASSGGTGNTEAFF
cdr3_nt: TGTGCCAGCAGTGGCGGGACAGGGAACACTGAAGCTTTCTTT

clone_size: -
d_call: TRBD1
v_call: TRBV4-1
j_call: TRBJ1-3
cdr3_aa: CASSQDREGGYSGNTIYF
cdr3_nt: TGCGCCAGCAGCCAAGATCGGGAAGGGGGCTACTCTGGAAACACCATATATTTT

clone_size: few
d_call: -
v_call: TRBV9
j_call: TRBJ1-5
cdr3_aa: CASSPGQNNQPQHF
cdr3_nt: TGTGCCAGCAGCCCAGGACAGAACAATCAGCCCCAGCATTTT

clone_size: once
d_call: -
v_call: TRBV9
j_call: TRBJ1-3
cdr3_aa: CASSPRAGAGNTIYF
cdr3_nt: TGTGCCAGCAGCCCCCGGGCGGGAGCTGGAAACACCATATATTTT

clone_size: few
d_call: TRBD2
v_call: TRBV7-2
j_call: TRBJ2-1
cdr3_aa: CASSSGGPYNEQFF
cdr3_nt: TGTGCCAGCAGTAGCGGGGGGCCCTACAATGAGCAGTTCTTC

clone_size: once
d_call: -
v_call: TRBV6-6
j_call: TRBJ2-1
cdr3_aa: CASSRSDTYNEQFF
cdr3_nt: TGTGCCAGCAGCCGATCGGACACTTACAATGAGCAGTTCTTC

clone_size: -
d_call: -
v_call: TRBV12-1
j_call: TRBJ1-2
cdr3_aa: CASTGQGSSNYGYTF
cdr3_nt: TGTGCCAGCACCGGACAGGGCAGCTCTAACTATGGCTACACCTTC